This TCR beta chain was sequenced for a study of CD8+ T cells in alopecia areata (dated by TCRdb to the late 2010s). For the wider study: Treated patients were enrolled in an open-label pilot trial of oral tofacitinib, 5 to 10 mg twice daily, for moderate-to-severe alopecia areata. Patients received tofacitinib for 6 to 18 months and were then followed off drug for 6 months to check for delayed response and recurrence. In treated patients, disease severity was measured using the SALT score, which gives the percentage of scalp surface area affected. To study T cell clonal expansion in alopecia areata, the researchers applied high-throughput TCRbeta sequencing to both the C3H/HeJ mouse model and human patients. In humans, TCRbeta sequencing was performed on scalp tissue and on sorted CD4+ and CD8+ peripheral blood T cells from healthy controls and from patients with patchy or totalis/universalis alopecia areata. Biopsies were taken from tofacitinib-treated patients at baseline and at 4 and 24 weeks of treatment, and a later scalp biopsy was taken in several of the tofacitinib-treated patients. Scalp clonality was compared among normal scalp (n=4), patchy alopecia areata scalp (n=8), and alopecia totalis/universalis scalp (n=8). RNA came from the PAXgene miRNA kit for fixed scalp, the miRNeasy kit for PBMCs, and the RNeasy kit for mouse skin. TCRbeta CDR3 regions were amplified by immunoSEQ multiplex PCR with 35 Vbeta forward and 13 Jbeta reverse primers.

The library was made by the immunoSEQ multiplex PCR assay. To provide template for TCR sequencing, every sample had RNA extracted and reverse transcribed into cDNA. First-strand cDNA was synthesized with SuperScript III using a 2:1 mix of oligo-dT and random hexamers. A synthetic immune receptor repertoire was used to measure amplification bias, and any remaining bias was corrected computationally. Under the source paper's analysis protocol: After raw reads were preprocessed to remove errors, the CDR3 was defined following IMGT conventions as running from the conserved cysteine to phenylalanine. Clonality was computed by normalizing Shannon entropy by log2 of the number of productive unique TCRs and subtracting the result from 1. Whether scalp clones were CD4 or CD8 was inferred by matching scalp TCRbeta sequences against CD4 and CD8 repertoires sorted from blood. Not all clones reach the TCRdb copy of this immuneACCESS table, which keeps in-frame sequences only. Checked studies attribute under half of the gap to unresolved V genes and leave the rest unexplained. The D gene and trimming were derived from the DNA, and the V and J assignments and clone size from that table. This sample holds some 100,000 clones; roughly three fifths were observed only once. The ten largest clones capture roughly 17% of the sample.

The germline V gene (reference sequence) specifies SEHNR as CDR1 and FQNEAQ as CDR2. Deletion took 1 base off V and 9 bases off J, with a span of 12 bases between the germline ends. Measured from the cysteine to the phenylalanine, the CDR3 is 13 residues long. CDR3 DNA only is kept here, 39 bases in frame from base 1. To note about this clone: Its target antigen remains unknown. The sample holds no much larger clone one base away, and base qualities are not on file.

Results and caveats for the whole study, not just this receptor: Lesional scalp, especially in alopecia totalis/universalis, showed higher clonality and more expanded CD8+ clones than normal scalp, suggesting antigenic drive. Shared TCR sequences between patients were less evident than in mice, which may be partly attributable to HLA diversity in the patient population. With tofacitinib, both scalp clonality and the number of expanded CD8+ clones among the top 100 scalp clones went down significantly. Resident alphabeta T cells in normal human skin are also sequenced, complicating scalp TCR repertoire analysis, unlike mouse skin dominated by gammadelta T cells. The treated cohort was small, with a single nonresponder, so links between baseline CD8+ expansion and response need larger studies. Many expanded lesional clones were found to persist in scalp and blood during tofacitinib treatment, and relapse after treatment cessation may be partly explained by this persistence.

The treatment or condition label corresponds to: oral pan-JAK inhibitor, 5-10 mg twice daily. Peripheral blood and lesional scalp punch biopsies were obtained from patients with alopecia areata. PBMCs were isolated by density centrifugation and stained for CD3, CD4 and CD8, after which CD4+ and CD8+ T cells were sorted on a FACSAria. The sequence came from a human donor with alopecia areata. The sequenced sample was CD8+ T cells sorted from blood, obtained at approximately week 60, from a patient treated with tofacitinib. The chain is made from TRBV7-9 and TRBJ1-2; too little of a D gene remains to name it. Here the CDR3 is given as CASSLGSGGSYTF. The nucleotide sequence reads as follows: TGTGCCAGCAGCTTAGGGAGTGGAGGAAGCTACACCTTC.